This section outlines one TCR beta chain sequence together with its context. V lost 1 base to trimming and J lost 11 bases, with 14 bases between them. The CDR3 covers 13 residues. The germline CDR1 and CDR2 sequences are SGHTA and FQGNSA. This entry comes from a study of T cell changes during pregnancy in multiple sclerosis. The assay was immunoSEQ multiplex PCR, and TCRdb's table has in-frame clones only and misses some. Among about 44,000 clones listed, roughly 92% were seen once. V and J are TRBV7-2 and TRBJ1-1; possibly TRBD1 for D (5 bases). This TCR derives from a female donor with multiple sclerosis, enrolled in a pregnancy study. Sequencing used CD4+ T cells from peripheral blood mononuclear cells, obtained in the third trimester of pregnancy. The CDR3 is CASSLGPGRGAFF. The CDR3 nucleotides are TGTGCCAGCAGCTTAGGACCAGGGCGTGGGGCTTTCTTT.